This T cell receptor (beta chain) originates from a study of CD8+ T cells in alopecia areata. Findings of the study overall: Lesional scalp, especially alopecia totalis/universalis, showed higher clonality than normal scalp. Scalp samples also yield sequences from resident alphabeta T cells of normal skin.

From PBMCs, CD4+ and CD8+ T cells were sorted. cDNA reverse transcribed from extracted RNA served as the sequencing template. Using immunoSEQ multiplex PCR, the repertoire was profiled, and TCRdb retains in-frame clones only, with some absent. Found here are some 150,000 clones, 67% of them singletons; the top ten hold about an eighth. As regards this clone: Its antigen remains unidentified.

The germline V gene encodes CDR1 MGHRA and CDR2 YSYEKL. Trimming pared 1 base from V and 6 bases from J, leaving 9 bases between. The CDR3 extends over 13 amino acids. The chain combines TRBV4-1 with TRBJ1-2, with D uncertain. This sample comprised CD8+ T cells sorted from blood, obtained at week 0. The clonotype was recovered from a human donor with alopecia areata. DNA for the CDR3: TGCGCCAGCAGCCAAGCGAGTGTTGATGGCTACACCTTC. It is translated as CASSQASVDGYTF.